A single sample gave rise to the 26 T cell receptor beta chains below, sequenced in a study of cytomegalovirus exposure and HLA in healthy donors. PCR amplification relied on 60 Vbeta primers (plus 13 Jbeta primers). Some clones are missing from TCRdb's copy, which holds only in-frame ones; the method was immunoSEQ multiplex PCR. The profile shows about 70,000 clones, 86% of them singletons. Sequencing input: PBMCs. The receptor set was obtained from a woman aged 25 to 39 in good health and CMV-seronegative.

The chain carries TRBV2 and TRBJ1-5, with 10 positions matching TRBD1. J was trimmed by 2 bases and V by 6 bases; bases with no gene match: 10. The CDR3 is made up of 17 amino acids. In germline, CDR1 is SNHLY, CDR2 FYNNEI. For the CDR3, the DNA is TGTGCCAGCAGACAGGGGACAGGGGCCGGGGGCAATCAGCCCCAGCATTTT. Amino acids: CASRQGTGAGGNQPQHF.

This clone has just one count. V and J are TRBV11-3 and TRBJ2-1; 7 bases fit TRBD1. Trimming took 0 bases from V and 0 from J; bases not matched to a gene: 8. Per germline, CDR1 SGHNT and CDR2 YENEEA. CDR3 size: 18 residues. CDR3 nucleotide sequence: TGTGCCAGCAGCTTAGATCAAGGGGGCTCCTTCTCCTACAATGAGCAGTTCTTC. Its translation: CASSLDQGGSFSYNEQFF. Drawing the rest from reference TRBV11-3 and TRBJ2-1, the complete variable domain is EAGVVQSPRYKIIEKKQPVAFWCNPISGHNTLYWYLQNLGQGPELLIRYENEEAVDDSQLPKDRFSAERLKGVDSTLKIQPAELGDSAVYLCASSLDQGGSFSYNEQFFGPGTRLTVL.

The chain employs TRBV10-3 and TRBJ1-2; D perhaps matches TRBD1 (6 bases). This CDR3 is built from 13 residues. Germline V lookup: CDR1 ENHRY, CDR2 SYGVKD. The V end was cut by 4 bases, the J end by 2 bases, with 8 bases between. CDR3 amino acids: CAISGQENYGYTF. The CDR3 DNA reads TGTGCCATCAGTGGACAGGAGAACTATGGCTACACCTTC.

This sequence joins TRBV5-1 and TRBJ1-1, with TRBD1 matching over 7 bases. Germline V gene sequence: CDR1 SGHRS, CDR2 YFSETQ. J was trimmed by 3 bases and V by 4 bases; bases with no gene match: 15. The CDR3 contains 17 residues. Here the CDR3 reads CASSPHLTGREHTEAFF. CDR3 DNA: TGCGCCAGCAGCCCACATCTGACAGGGCGTGAGCACACTGAAGCTTTCTTT.

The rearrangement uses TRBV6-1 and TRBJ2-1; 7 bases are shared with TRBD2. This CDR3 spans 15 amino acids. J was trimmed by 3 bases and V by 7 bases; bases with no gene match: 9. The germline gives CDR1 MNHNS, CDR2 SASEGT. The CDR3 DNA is TGTGCCAGCAAAGGGAGAACGGGAGGCTACAATGAGCAGTTCTTC. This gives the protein CASKGRTGGYNEQFF.

The CDR3 protein is CASSFGVREQYF. CDR3 sequence (DNA): TGTGCCAGCAGTTTCGGGGTTAGGGAGCAGTACTTC. The chain uses TRBV2 and TRBJ2-7; D is perhaps TRBD2 (5 bases). This CDR3 contains 12 residues. Germline V gene data show CDR1 as SNHLY and CDR2 as FYNNEI. Trimming cost V 5 bases and J 7 bases, with 12 bases left between them.

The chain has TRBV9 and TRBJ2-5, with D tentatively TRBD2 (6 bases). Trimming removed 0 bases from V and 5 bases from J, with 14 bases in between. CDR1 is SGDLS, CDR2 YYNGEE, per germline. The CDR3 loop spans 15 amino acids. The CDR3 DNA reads TGTGCCAGCAGCGTAGCTGCGGGGTTGGGGGAGACCCAGTACTTC. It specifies CASSVAAGLGETQYF.

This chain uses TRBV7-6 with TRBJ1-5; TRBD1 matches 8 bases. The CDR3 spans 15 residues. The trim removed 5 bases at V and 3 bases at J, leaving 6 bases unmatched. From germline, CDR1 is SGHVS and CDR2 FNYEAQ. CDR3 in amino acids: CASSKRTGNNQPQHF. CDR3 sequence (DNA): TGTGCCAGCAGCAAACGGACAGGGAACAATCAGCCCCAGCATTTT.

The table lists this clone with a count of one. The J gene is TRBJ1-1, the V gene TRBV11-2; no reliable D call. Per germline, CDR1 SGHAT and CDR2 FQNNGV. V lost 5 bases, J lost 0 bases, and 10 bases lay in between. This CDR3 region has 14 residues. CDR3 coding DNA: TGTGCCAGCAGCCCGACGGGGATGAACACTGAAGCTTTCTTT. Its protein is CASSPTGMNTEAFF.

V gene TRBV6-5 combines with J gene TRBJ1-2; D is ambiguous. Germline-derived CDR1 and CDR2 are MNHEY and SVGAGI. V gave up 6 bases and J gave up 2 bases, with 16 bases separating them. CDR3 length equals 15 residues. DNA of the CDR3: TGTGCCAGCAGAACCCGGGTACCGGGGAACTATGGCTACACCTTC. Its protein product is CASRTRVPGNYGYTF.

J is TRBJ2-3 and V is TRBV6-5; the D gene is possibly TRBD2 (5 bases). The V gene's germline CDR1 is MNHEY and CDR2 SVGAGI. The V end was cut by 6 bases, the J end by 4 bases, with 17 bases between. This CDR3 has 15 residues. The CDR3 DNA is TGTGCCAGCAGACCGGGGTTAAACCCCTCAGATACGCAGTATTTT. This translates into CASRPGLNPSDTQYF.

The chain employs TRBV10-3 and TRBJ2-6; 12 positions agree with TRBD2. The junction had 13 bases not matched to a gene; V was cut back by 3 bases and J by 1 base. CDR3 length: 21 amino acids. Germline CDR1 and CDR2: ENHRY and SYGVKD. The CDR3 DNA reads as TGTGCCATCAGTGACCACGGACTAGCGGGAAGAGAGAGGTCTGGGGCCAACGTCCTGACTTTC. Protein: CAISDHGLAGRERSGANVLTF.

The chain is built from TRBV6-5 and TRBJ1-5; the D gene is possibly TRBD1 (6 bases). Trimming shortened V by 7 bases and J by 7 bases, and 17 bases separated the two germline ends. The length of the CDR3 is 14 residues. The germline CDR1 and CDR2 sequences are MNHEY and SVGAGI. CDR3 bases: TGTGCCAGCACTCGAAGGGGGGGGGAACAGCCCCAGCATTTT. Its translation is CASTRRGGEQPQHF.

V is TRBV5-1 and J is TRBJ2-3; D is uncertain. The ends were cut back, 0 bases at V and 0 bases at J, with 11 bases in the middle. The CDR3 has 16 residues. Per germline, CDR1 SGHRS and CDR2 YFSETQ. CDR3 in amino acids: CASSLDGGTSTDTQYF. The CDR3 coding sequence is TGCGCCAGCAGCTTGGACGGCGGAACTAGCACAGATACGCAGTATTTT. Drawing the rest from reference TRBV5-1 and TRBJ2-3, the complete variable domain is KAGVTQTPRYLIKTRGQQVTLSCSPISGHRSVSWYQQTPGQGLQFLFEYFSETQRNKGNFPGRFSGRQFSNSRSEMNVSTLELGDSALYLCASSLDGGTSTDTQYFGPGTRLTVL.

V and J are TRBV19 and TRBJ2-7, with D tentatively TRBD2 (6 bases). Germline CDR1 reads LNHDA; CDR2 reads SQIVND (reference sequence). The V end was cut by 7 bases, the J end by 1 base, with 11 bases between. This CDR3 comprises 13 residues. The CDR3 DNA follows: TGTGCCAGTATGGGAGGCTCGTCCTACGAGCAGTACTTC. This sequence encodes CASMGGSSYEQYF.

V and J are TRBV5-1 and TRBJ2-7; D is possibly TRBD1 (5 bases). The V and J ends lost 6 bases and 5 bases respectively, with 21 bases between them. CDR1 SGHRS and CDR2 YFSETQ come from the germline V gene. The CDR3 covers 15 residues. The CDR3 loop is CASTQGWAGMDEQYF. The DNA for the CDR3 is TGCGCCAGCACCCAAGGGTGGGCAGGGATGGACGAGCAGTACTTC.

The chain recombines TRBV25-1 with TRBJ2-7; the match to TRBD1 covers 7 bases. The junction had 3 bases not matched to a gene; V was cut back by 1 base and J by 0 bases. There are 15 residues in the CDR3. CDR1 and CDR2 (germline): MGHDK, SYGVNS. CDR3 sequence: CASSESGQVSYEQYF. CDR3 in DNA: TGTGCCAGCAGTGAATCCGGACAGGTCTCCTACGAGCAGTACTTC.

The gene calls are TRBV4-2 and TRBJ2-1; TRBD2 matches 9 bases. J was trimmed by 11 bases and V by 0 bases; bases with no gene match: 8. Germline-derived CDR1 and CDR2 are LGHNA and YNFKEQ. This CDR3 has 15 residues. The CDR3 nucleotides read TGTGCCAGCAGCCAAGATTGGAGGACTAGCGACCAGCAGTTCTTC. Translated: CASSQDWRTSDQQFF.

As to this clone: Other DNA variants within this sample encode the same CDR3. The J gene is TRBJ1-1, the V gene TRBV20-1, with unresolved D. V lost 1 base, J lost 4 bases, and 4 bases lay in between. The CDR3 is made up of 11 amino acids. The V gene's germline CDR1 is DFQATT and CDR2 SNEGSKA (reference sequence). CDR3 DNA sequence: TGCAGTGCTAGAGGAGGCACTGAAGCTTTCTTT. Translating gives CSARGGTEAFF.

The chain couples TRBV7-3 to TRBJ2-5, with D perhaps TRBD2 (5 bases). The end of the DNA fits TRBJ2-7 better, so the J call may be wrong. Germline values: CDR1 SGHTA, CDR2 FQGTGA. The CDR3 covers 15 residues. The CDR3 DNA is TGTGCCAGCAGCTCAGGACTGGAGAGGCTCTACGAGCAGTACTTC. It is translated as CASSSGLERLYEQYF.

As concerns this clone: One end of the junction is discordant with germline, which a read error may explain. The CDR3 loop reads CASSESRAYGYPF. The CDR3 bases are TGTGCCAGCAGTGAATCCAGGGCCTATGGCTACCCCTTC. The chain recombines TRBV25-1 with TRBJ1-2; D perhaps matches TRBD1 (5 bases). Germline-derived CDR1 and CDR2 are MGHDK and SYGVNS. The CDR3 loop spans 13 amino acids.

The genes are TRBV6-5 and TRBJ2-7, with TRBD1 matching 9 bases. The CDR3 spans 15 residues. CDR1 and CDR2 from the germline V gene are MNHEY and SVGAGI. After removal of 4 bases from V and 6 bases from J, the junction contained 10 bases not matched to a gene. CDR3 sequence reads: CASSSTGTGSREQYF. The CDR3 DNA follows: TGTGCCAGCAGTTCCACCGGGACAGGGTCGCGCGAGCAGTACTTC.

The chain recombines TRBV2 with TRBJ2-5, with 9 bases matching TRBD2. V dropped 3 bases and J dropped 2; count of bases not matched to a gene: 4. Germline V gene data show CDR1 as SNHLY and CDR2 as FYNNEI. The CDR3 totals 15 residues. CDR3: CASSERTSVQETQYF. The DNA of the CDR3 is TGTGCCAGCAGTGAGAGGACTAGCGTACAAGAGACCCAGTACTTC.

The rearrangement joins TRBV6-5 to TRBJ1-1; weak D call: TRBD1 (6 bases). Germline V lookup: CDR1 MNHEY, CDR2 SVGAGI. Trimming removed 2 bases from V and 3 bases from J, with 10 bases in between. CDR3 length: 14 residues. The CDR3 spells CASSYDRRHTEAFF. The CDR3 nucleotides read TGTGCCAGCAGTTACGACAGGCGGCACACTGAAGCTTTCTTT.

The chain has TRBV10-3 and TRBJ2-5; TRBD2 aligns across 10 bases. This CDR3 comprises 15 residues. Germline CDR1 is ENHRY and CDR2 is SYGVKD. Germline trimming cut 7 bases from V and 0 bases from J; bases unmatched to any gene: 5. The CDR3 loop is CAIKSTSGNQETQYF. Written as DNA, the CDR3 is TGTGCCATCAAATCAACTAGCGGGAACCAAGAGACCCAGTACTTC.

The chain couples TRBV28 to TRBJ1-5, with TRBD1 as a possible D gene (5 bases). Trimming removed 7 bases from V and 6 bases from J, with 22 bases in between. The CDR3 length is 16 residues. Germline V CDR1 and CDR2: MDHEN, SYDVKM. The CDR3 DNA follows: TGTGCCAGCACGGCGTTAGCAGGGCCCGCACGTCAGCCCCAGCATTTT. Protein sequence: CASTALAGPARQPQHF.